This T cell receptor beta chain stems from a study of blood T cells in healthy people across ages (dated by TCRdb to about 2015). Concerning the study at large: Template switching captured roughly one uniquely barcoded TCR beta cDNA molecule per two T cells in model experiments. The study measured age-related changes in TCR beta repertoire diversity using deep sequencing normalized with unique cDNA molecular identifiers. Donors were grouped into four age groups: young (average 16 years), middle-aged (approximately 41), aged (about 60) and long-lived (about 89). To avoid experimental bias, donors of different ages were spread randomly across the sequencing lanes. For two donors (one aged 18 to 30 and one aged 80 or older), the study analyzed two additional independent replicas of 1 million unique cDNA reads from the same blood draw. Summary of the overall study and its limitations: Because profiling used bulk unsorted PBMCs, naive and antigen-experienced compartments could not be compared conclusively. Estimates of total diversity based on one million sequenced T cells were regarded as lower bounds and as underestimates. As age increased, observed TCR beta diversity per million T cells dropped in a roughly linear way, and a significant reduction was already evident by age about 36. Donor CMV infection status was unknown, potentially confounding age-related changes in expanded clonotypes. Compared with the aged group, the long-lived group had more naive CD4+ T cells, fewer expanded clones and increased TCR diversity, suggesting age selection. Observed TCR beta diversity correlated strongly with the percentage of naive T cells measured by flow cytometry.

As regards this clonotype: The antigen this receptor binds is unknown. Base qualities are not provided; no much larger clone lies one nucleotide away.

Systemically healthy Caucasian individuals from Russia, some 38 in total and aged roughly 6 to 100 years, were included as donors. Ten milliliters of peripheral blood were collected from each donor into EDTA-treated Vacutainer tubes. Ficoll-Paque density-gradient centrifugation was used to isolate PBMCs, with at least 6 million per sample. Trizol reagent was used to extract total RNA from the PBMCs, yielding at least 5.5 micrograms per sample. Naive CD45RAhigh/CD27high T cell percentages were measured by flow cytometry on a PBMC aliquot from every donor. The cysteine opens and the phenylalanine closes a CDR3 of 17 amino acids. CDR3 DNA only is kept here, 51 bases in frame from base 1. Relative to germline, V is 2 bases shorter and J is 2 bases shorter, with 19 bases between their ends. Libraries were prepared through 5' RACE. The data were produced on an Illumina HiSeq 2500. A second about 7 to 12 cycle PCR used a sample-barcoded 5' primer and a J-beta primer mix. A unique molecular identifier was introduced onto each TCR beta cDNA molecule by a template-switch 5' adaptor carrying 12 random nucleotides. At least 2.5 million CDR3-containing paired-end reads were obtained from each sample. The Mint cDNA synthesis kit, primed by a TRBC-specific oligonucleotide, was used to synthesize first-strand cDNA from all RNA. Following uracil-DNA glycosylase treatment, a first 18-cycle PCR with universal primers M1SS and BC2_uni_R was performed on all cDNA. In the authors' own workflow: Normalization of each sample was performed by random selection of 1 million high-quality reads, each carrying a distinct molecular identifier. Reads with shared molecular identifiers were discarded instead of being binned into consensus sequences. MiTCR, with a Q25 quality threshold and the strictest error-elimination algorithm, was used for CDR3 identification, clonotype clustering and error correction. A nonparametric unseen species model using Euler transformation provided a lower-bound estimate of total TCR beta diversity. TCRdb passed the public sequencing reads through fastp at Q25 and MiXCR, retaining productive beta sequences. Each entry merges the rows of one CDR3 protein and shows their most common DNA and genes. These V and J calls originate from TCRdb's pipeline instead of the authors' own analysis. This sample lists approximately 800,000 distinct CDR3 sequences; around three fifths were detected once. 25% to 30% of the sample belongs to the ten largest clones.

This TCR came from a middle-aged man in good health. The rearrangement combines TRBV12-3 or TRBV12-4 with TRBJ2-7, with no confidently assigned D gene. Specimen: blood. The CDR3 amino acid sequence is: CASSLLLSDAFPYEQYF. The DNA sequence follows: TGTGCCAGCAGTTTACTTCTATCGGACGCTTTCCCCTACGAGCAGTACTTC.